This T cell receptor beta chain originates from a study of shared clonotypes between healthy human individuals. CD45RO-negative cells were positively selected for CCR7, leaving out terminally differentiated effector memory CD45RA+ cells. Some clones are missing from TCRdb's copy, which holds only in-frame ones; the method was immunoSEQ multiplex PCR. There are about 2.2 million clones in the sample; approximately 92% occur only once, and approximately 1.6% lies in the top ten. The V gene's germline CDR1 is SGHVS and CDR2 FNYEAQ. The CDR3 extends over 16 amino acids. The V end was cut by 4 bases, the J end by 5 bases, with 21 bases between.

Sequencing was done on a sample of naive CD8+ T cells from PBMCs. The gene calls are TRBV7-6 and TRBJ2-7, with D unresolved. This clonotype was obtained from a man aged 18 to 30 in good health. Some clones in this sample may be carry-over from other donors' samples. The CDR3 region is CASSWVGPSAPDEQYF. The CDR3 region has the DNA TGTGCCAGCAGCTGGGTCGGGCCCTCAGCCCCCGACGAGCAGTACTTC.